The clone carrying this T cell receptor beta chain was recorded a few times. This specimen comes from a study of spatial heterogeneity in lung cancer. Whole-study context: There were consistently more beta-chain sequences detected than alpha-chain sequences.

This CDR3 spans 13 amino acids. In germline, CDR1 is WNHNN, CDR2 SYGVQD (reference sequence). J lost 6 bases, V lost 7 bases, and 2 bases had no gene match. Regarding time point: sample taken at primary tumor resection. In each case, whole RNA from tumor, nontumor lung or frozen PBMC was sequenced unsorted. A single record per CDR3 protein comes from TCRdb applying MiXCR to the 5' RACE reads. The data contain several thousand distinct CDR3 sequences, approximately 39% of them singletons. This clonotype originated in a male donor with early-stage non-small cell lung cancer. The V gene is TRBV10-1, the J gene TRBJ2-2, with 10 bases that match TRBD1. Specimen: PBMCs, collected at surgery. The chain's CDR3 is CASTGTGAGELFF. DNA of the CDR3: TGCGCCAGCACCGGGACAGGGGCCGGGGAGCTGTTTTTT.